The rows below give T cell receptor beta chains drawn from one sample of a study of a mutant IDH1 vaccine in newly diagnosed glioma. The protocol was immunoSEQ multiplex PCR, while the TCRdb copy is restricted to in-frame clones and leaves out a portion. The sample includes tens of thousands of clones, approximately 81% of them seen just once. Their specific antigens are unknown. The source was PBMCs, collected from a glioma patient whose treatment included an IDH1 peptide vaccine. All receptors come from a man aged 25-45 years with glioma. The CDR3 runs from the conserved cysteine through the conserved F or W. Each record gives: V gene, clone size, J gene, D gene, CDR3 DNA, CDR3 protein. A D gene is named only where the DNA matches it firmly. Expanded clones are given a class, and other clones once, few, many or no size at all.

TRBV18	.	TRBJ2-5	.	TGTGCCAGCTCCCCACGGGCAGACCAAGAGACCCAGTACTTC	CASSPRADQETQYF
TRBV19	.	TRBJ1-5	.	TGTGCCAGTCTGAGCAGGGGCAATCAGCCCCAGCATTTT	CASLSRGNQPQHF
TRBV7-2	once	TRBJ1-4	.	TGTGCCAGCAGCTTATGGCCGGCGGGGTCTGGTGAAAAACTGTTTTTT	CASSLWPAGSGEKLFF
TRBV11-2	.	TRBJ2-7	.	TGTGCCAGCAGCCTAACGAGGGGTCTCTCCTACGAGCAGTACTTC	CASSLTRGLSYEQYF
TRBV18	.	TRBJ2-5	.	TGTGCCAGCTCACCCTCTGGGACACCCAATTTTGAGACCCAGTACTTC	CASSPSGTPNFETQYF
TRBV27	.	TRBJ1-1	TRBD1	TGTGCCAGCAGTCGAGGGACAGAAGTCGGCACTGAAGCTTTCTTT	CASSRGTEVGTEAFF
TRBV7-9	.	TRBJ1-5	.	TGTGCCAGCAGCTTAGATGGGGAGGGCAATCAGCCCCAGCATTTT	CASSLDGEGNQPQHF
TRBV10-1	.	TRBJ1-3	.	TGCGCCAGCAGTGAGTCGGTGAGCTCTGGAAACACCATATATTTT	CASSESVSSGNTIYF
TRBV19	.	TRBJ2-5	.	TGTGCCAGTAGTCCTTGGACAGAAGAGACCCAGTACTTC	CASSPWTEETQYF
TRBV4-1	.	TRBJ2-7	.	TGCGCCAGCAGCCAAGTGGCAGGGGATTACGAGCAGTACTTC	CASSQVAGDYEQYF
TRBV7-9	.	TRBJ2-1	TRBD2	TGTGCCAGCAGCTCGGGACTAGCGGTTTACAATGAGCAGTTCTTC	CASSSGLAVYNEQFF
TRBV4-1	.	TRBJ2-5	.	TGCGCCAGCAGCCAAGACCCCCCAATTCCGGGACACTTTCCTGAGACCCAGTACTTC	CASSQDPPIPGHFPETQYF
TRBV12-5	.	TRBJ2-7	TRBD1	TGTGCTAGTGGTTTGGGACAGGGGCGATCCTACGAGCAGTACTTC	CASGLGQGRSYEQYF
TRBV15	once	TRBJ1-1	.	TGTGCCACCAGCGGAGATGGGGGGGCGAACACTGAAGCTTTCTTT	CATSGDGGANTEAFF
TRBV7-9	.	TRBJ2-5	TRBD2	TGTGCCAGCAGCTTCGGGACTATCATCTTAGAGACCCAGTACTTC	CASSFGTIILETQYF
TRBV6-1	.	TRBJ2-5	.	TGTGCCAGCAGTGCCCCGGGCGGGCGGGGGCCCCAAGAGACCCAGTACTTC	CASSAPGGRGPQETQYF
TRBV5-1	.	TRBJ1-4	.	TGCGCCAGCAGCTCACATGGTACAACTAATGAAAAACTGTTTTTT	CASSSHGTTNEKLFF
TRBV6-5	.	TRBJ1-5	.	TGTGCCAGCAGTTACTCGACCGGGGATCAGCCCCAGCATTTT	CASSYSTGDQPQHF
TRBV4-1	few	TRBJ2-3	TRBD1	TGCGCCAGCAGCTGGACAGGGCAAGATACGCAGTATTTT	CASSWTGQDTQYF
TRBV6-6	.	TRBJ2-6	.	TGTGCCAGCAGTCCACAGGCTGGGGCCAACGTCCTGACTTTC	CASSPQAGANVLTF
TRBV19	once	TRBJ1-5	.	TGTGCCAGTAGTCCAGGACAGAGCAATCAGCCCCAGCATTTT	CASSPGQSNQPQHF
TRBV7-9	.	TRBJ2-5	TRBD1	TGTGCCAGCAGCTCCGGAGGGACAGGGGCTCAAGAGACCCAGTACTTC	CASSSGGTGAQETQYF
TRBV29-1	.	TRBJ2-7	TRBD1	TGCAGCGTTGCCCCCGGGACAGTAAGAGGCGAGCAGTACTTC	CSVAPGTVRGEQYF
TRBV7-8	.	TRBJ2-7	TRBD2	TGTGCCAGCAGCTTAATCGGGACTAGTTACGAGCAGTACTTC	CASSLIGTSYEQYF
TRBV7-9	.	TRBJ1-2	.	TGTGCCAGCAGCTTAGGAGTGGGGGCGCATGGCTACACCTTC	CASSLGVGAHGYTF
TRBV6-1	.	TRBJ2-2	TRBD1	TGTGCCATTACCAGGACAGGGCTGAACACCGGGGAGCTGTTTTTT	CAITRTGLNTGELFF
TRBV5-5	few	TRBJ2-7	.	TGTGCCAGCAGCCGGGTGGGTGCGTTCTACGAGCAGTACTTC	CASSRVGAFYEQYF
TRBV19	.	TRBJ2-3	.	TGTGCCAGTAGTGCCTCCCCCCGGGGTCATAGCACAGATACGCAGTATTTT	CASSASPRGHSTDTQYF
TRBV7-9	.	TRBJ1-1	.	TGTGCCAGCAGCTTAGTCTTTTTGAACACTGAAGCTTTCTTT	CASSLVFLNTEAFF
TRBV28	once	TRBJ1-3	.	TGTGCCATCGGCTCGATGGGGGAGAGATCTGGAAACACCATATATTTT	CAIGSMGERSGNTIYF
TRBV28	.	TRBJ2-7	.	TGTGCCAGCAGCCACGAATCCATCTACGAGCAGTACTTC	CASSHESIYEQYF
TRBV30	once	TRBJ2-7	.	TGTGCCTGGAGGCCGACGGACCGGGGGCGCTCCTACGAGCAGTACTTC	CAWRPTDRGRSYEQYF
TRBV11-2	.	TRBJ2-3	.	TGTGCCAGCAGCGAGTCTGAGAGTGGCACAAATACGCAGTATTTT	CASSESESGTNTQYF
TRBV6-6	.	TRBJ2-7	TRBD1	TGTGCCAGCAGGCCCGAGGACAGGGGGACCTACGAGCAGTACTTC	CASRPEDRGTYEQYF
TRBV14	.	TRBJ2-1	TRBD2	TGTGCCAGCAGCCAAGAGTCCCGGAGACTAGCGGGGTACTACAATGAGCAGTTCTTC	CASSQESRRLAGYYNEQFF
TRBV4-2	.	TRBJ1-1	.	TGTGCCAGCAGCTTGTCTTACAGAGGCGAAGCTTTCTTT	CASSLSYRGEAFF
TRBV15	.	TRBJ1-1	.	TGTGCCACCAGCAGAGTAACAGACACTGAAGCTTTCTTT	CATSRVTDTEAFF
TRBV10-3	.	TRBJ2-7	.	TGTGCCATCAGTGGGACGGGTTCCTACGAGCAGTACTTC	CAISGTGSYEQYF
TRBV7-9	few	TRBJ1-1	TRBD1	TGTGCCAGCAGCGCACGGACAGGGGGGGACACTGAAGCTTTCTTT	CASSARTGGDTEAFF
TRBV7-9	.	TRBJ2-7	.	TGTGCCAGCAGCTTAGCGGGACGGGGTGGCTACGAGCAGTACTTC	CASSLAGRGGYEQYF
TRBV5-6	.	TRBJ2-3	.	TGTGCCAGCAGGTGGGGTTCAGATACGCAGTATTTT	CASRWGSDTQYF
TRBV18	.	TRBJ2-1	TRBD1	TGTGCCAGCTCACCCGGGACAGGGGTCATCTACAATGAGCAGTTCTTC	CASSPGTGVIYNEQFF
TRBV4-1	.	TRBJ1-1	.	TGCGCCAGCAGCCAAGATTTTATTCGGGTGGAGAGGAACACTGAAGCTTTCTTT	CASSQDFIRVERNTEAFF
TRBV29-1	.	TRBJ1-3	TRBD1	TGCAGCGTTGAGACCGACAGGGCCGGAAACACCATATATTTT	CSVETDRAGNTIYF
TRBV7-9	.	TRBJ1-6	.	TGTGCCAGCAGCTTAGGGGGAGCCCTAAATTCACCCCTCCACTTT	CASSLGGALNSPLHF
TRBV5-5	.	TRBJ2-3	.	TGTGCCAGCAATAACTATGGGGGAGATACGCAGTATTTT	CASNNYGGDTQYF